Listed below are T cell receptor beta chains from one sample, sequenced in a study of cytomegalovirus exposure and HLA in healthy donors. Assay: immunoSEQ multiplex PCR; the TCRdb copy retains only in-frame clones and omits some. The data contain around 120,000 clones, around 80% of them singletons. Sample: PBMCs. All receptors come from a female donor in good health and CMV-seropositive. CDR3s include the opening cysteine and the closing phenylalanine or tryptophan. The D gene is left open where the match is weak. The size field is filled for only some rows; it gives once, few, many or a size class.

CDR3 length: 14
J gene: TRBJ2-1
clone size: once
D gene: TRBD2
V gene: TRBV29-1
CDR3 DNA: TGCAGCGTTGAAACGAGCGGGGGGGGCGATGAGCAGTTCTTC
CDR3 protein: CSVETSGGGDEQFF

CDR3 length: 16
J gene: TRBJ1-1
clone size: -
D gene: -
V gene: TRBV6-5
CDR3 DNA: TGTGCCAGCAGTTACGTTCCCAAATCCAGGACTCCTGAAGCTTTCTTT
CDR3 protein: CASSYVPKSRTPEAFF

CDR3 length: 14
J gene: TRBJ1-1
clone size: few
D gene: -
V gene: TRBV7-8
CDR3 DNA: TGTGCCAGCAGCTTGGTGAGTGGGAACACTGAAGCTTTCTTT
CDR3 protein: CASSLVSGNTEAFF

CDR3 length: 13
J gene: TRBJ1-6
clone size: -
D gene: -
V gene: TRBV13
CDR3 DNA: TGTGCCAGCAAATATGGGCAGAATTCACCCCTCCACTTT
CDR3 protein: CASKYGQNSPLHF

CDR3 length: 14
J gene: TRBJ1-5
clone size: few
D gene: -
V gene: TRBV27
CDR3 DNA: TGTGCCAGCAGTTCCTCAGGGGTTGGTCAGCCCCAGCATTTT
CDR3 protein: CASSSSGVGQPQHF

CDR3 length: 15
J gene: TRBJ1-6
clone size: -
D gene: -
V gene: TRBV7-9
CDR3 DNA: TGTGCCAGCAGCTTAGGACCCGGGGAGGGTTCACCCCTCCACTTT
CDR3 protein: CASSLGPGEGSPLHF

CDR3 length: 14
J gene: TRBJ2-7
clone size: -
D gene: -
V gene: TRBV4-1
CDR3 DNA: TGCGCCAGCAGCTTAACCCCCATGAGGGACGAGCAGTACTTC
CDR3 protein: CASSLTPMRDEQYF

CDR3 length: 12
J gene: TRBJ1-4
clone size: few
D gene: TRBD1
V gene: TRBV10-3
CDR3 DNA: TGTGCCACTCAAAGGGACAGGGAAAAACTGTTTTTT
CDR3 protein: CATQRDREKLFF

CDR3 length: 15
J gene: TRBJ2-7
clone size: -
D gene: TRBD2
V gene: TRBV5-1
CDR3 DNA: TGCGCCAGCAGCAGAACTAGCGGGGGCCCCAGGGAGCAGTACTTC
CDR3 protein: CASSRTSGGPREQYF

CDR3 length: 16
J gene: TRBJ2-1
clone size: -
D gene: -
V gene: TRBV6-4
CDR3 DNA: TGTGCCAGCAGTGACTCCGTGGGGAGACCCTACAATGAGCAGTTCTTC
CDR3 protein: CASSDSVGRPYNEQFF

CDR3 length: 14
J gene: TRBJ2-3
clone size: -
D gene: TRBD1
V gene: TRBV2
CDR3 DNA: TGTGCCAGCCTTCGACAGGGAGGCACAGATACGCAGTATTTT
CDR3 protein: CASLRQGGTDTQYF

CDR3 length: 16
J gene: TRBJ2-1
clone size: -
D gene: -
V gene: TRBV14
CDR3 DNA: TGTGCCAGCAGCCAAGAACGTGGGGGGGCCTATAATGAGCAGTTCTTC
CDR3 protein: CASSQERGGAYNEQFF

CDR3 length: 16
J gene: TRBJ1-2
clone size: few
D gene: TRBD1
V gene: TRBV5-1
CDR3 DNA: TGCGCCAGCAGCTACCAGGGGGCAAGGTCGAACTATGGCTACACCTTC
CDR3 protein: CASSYQGARSNYGYTF

CDR3 length: 15
J gene: TRBJ2-5
clone size: few
D gene: TRBD2
V gene: TRBV11-2
CDR3 DNA: TGTGCCAGCAGCGTACTAGCGGTGGGACGGGAGACCCAGTACTTC
CDR3 protein: CASSVLAVGRETQYF

CDR3 length: 16
J gene: TRBJ2-5
clone size: -
D gene: TRBD2
V gene: TRBV5-1
CDR3 DNA: TGCGCCAGCAGCTCTGCCAAGAGCGGGGGGCGAGAGACCCAGTACTTC
CDR3 protein: CASSSAKSGGRETQYF

CDR3 length: 12
J gene: TRBJ1-1
clone size: -
D gene: -
V gene: TRBV19
CDR3 DNA: TGTGCCAGTAGAGAAGGGGCATCGGGAGCTTTCTTT
CDR3 protein: CASREGASGAFF

CDR3 length: 15
J gene: TRBJ1-2
clone size: -
D gene: TRBD1
V gene: TRBV7-2
CDR3 DNA: TGTGCCAGCAGCTTTCTACTATCGACAGGGGACGGCTACACCTTC
CDR3 protein: CASSFLLSTGDGYTF

CDR3 length: 16
J gene: TRBJ2-7
clone size: -
D gene: -
V gene: TRBV5-4
CDR3 DNA: TGTGCCAGCAGCCGTGGGCCAGCCGTGAGCTCCTACGAGCAGTACTTC
CDR3 protein: CASSRGPAVSSYEQYF

CDR3 length: 14
J gene: TRBJ1-4
clone size: few
D gene: TRBD1
V gene: TRBV2
CDR3 DNA: TGTGCCAGCAGGCCGGGACAGACTAATGAAAAACTGTTTTTT
CDR3 protein: CASRPGQTNEKLFF

CDR3 length: 14
J gene: TRBJ1-1
clone size: -
D gene: TRBD1
V gene: TRBV5-1
CDR3 DNA: TGCGCCAGCAGCTGGGGACAGCCGAACACTGAAGCTTTCTTT
CDR3 protein: CASSWGQPNTEAFF

CDR3 length: 14
J gene: TRBJ2-5
clone size: -
D gene: TRBD1
V gene: TRBV27
CDR3 DNA: TGTGCCAGCAATTTCCAGGGGGTAGGAGAGACCCAGTACTTC
CDR3 protein: CASNFQGVGETQYF

CDR3 length: 14
J gene: TRBJ2-7
clone size: -
D gene: -
V gene: TRBV6-1
CDR3 DNA: TGTGCCAGCAGTGAAGGACCACGGGCCTACGAGCAGTACTTC
CDR3 protein: CASSEGPRAYEQYF

CDR3 length: 15
J gene: TRBJ1-6
clone size: -
D gene: TRBD1
V gene: TRBV30
CDR3 DNA: TGTGCCTGGACAGCCGGACAGGGTTTTGGCTCACCCCTCCACTTT
CDR3 protein: CAWTAGQGFGSPLHF

CDR3 length: 13
J gene: TRBJ1-1
clone size: -
D gene: -
V gene: TRBV28
CDR3 DNA: TGTGCCAGCAGTCGGACAGAGAACACTGAAGCTTTCTTT
CDR3 protein: CASSRTENTEAFF

CDR3 length: 18
J gene: TRBJ2-2
clone size: -
D gene: -
V gene: TRBV5-1
CDR3 DNA: TGCGCCAGCAGCTTGGTTGACAGCCCCACCTCTAACACCGGGGAGCTGTTTTTT
CDR3 protein: CASSLVDSPTSNTGELFF

CDR3 length: 15
J gene: TRBJ2-7
clone size: -
D gene: TRBD1
V gene: TRBV27
CDR3 DNA: TGTGCCAGCAGTTCTGACGGGACAGGTTACTACGAGCAGTACTTC
CDR3 protein: CASSSDGTGYYEQYF

CDR3 length: 14
J gene: TRBJ1-5
clone size: -
D gene: TRBD1
V gene: TRBV7-2
CDR3 DNA: TGTGCCAGCAGCCGGGACAGGAGCTATCAGCCCCAGCATTTT
CDR3 protein: CASSRDRSYQPQHF

CDR3 length: 13
J gene: TRBJ1-6
clone size: -
D gene: -
V gene: TRBV2
CDR3 DNA: TGTGCCAGCAGCGGACAAGTTAATTCACCCCTCCACTTT
CDR3 protein: CASSGQVNSPLHF

CDR3 length: 14
J gene: TRBJ2-7
clone size: -
D gene: TRBD1
V gene: TRBV6-1
CDR3 DNA: TGTGCCAGCAGTGAGGACAGGGTAATCTACGAGCAGTACTTC
CDR3 protein: CASSEDRVIYEQYF

CDR3 length: 15
J gene: TRBJ2-7
clone size: -
D gene: TRBD1
V gene: TRBV6-5
CDR3 DNA: TGTGCCAGCAGTTACGGGACAGGATTTTCCTACGAGCAGTACTTC
CDR3 protein: CASSYGTGFSYEQYF

CDR3 length: 15
J gene: TRBJ2-7
clone size: -
D gene: TRBD2
V gene: TRBV19
CDR3 DNA: TGTGCCAGTAGTACCCTTAGCGGGGGGGCATACGAGCAGTACTTC
CDR3 protein: CASSTLSGGAYEQYF

CDR3 length: 13
J gene: TRBJ2-2
clone size: -
D gene: TRBD1
V gene: TRBV29-1
CDR3 DNA: TGCACCGTGGACAGGGGTGACACCGGGGAGCTGTTTTTT
CDR3 protein: CTVDRGDTGELFF

CDR3 length: 13
J gene: TRBJ2-1
clone size: -
D gene: TRBD1
V gene: TRBV6-6
CDR3 DNA: TGTGCCAGCTGGGACGGGACAGGTTGGGAGCAGTTCTTC
CDR3 protein: CASWDGTGWEQFF

CDR3 length: 14
J gene: TRBJ2-1
clone size: -
D gene: TRBD1
V gene: TRBV4-3
CDR3 DNA: TGCGCCAGCAGCCCCCGACAGGGGAACAATGAGCAGTTCTTC
CDR3 protein: CASSPRQGNNEQFF

CDR3 length: 13
J gene: TRBJ2-1
clone size: -
D gene: -
V gene: TRBV29-1
CDR3 DNA: TGCAGCGTTCTGCGGGGGCCCTACAATGAGCAGTTCTTC
CDR3 protein: CSVLRGPYNEQFF

CDR3 length: 17
J gene: TRBJ2-1
clone size: -
D gene: TRBD2
V gene: TRBV14
CDR3 DNA: TGTGCCAGCAGCCCTCGGCCTGCTAGCGGGGGGGTTGGTGAGCAGTTCTTC
CDR3 protein: CASSPRPASGGVGEQFF

CDR3 length: 15
J gene: TRBJ2-5
clone size: -
D gene: -
V gene: TRBV7-2
CDR3 DNA: TGTGCCAGCAGCTCCGCGGCACGGTACCAAGAGACCCAGTACTTC
CDR3 protein: CASSSAARYQETQYF

CDR3 length: 14
J gene: TRBJ1-1
clone size: many
D gene: -
V gene: TRBV19
CDR3 DNA: TGTGCCAGTACCCCTGGGCCCGCAGGGACTGAAGCTTTCTTT
CDR3 protein: CASTPGPAGTEAFF

CDR3 length: 16
J gene: TRBJ2-1
clone size: -
D gene: -
V gene: TRBV25-1
CDR3 DNA: TGTGCCAGCAGTGAACTTGGCAATGGAGTAAGGAATGAGCAGCTCTTC
CDR3 protein: CASSELGNGVRNEQLF

CDR3 length: 15
J gene: TRBJ1-3
clone size: -
D gene: TRBD1
V gene: TRBV7-2
CDR3 DNA: TGTGCCAGCAGCGACAGGGGGAACTCTGGAAACACCATATATTTT
CDR3 protein: CASSDRGNSGNTIYF

CDR3 length: 15
J gene: TRBJ2-5
clone size: -
D gene: TRBD1
V gene: TRBV5-1
CDR3 DNA: TGCGCCAGCGGAGCTTTCACAGGGGTCCAAGAGACCCAGTACTTC
CDR3 protein: CASGAFTGVQETQYF

CDR3 length: 13
J gene: TRBJ2-1
clone size: -
D gene: TRBD1
V gene: TRBV6-8
CDR3 DNA: TGTGCCAGCCGAGGAAAGACAGGGGGCTTGCAGTTCTTC
CDR3 protein: CASRGKTGGLQFF

CDR3 length: 12
J gene: TRBJ2-3
clone size: -
D gene: -
V gene: TRBV30
CDR3 DNA: TGTGCCTGGAGTGTCGGGTCGGCGGCGCAGTATTTT
CDR3 protein: CAWSVGSAAQYF

CDR3 length: 17
J gene: TRBJ2-2
clone size: -
D gene: TRBD1
V gene: TRBV7-9
CDR3 DNA: TGTGCCAGCAGCTTAGAGGGACAGTCCGCGAACACCGGGGAGCTGTTTTTT
CDR3 protein: CASSLEGQSANTGELFF

CDR3 length: 11
J gene: TRBJ2-7
clone size: -
D gene: -
V gene: TRBV29-1
CDR3 DNA: TGCAGCGTTGGGGGGACACACGAGCAGTACTTC
CDR3 protein: CSVGGTHEQYF

CDR3 length: 16
J gene: TRBJ2-3
clone size: -
D gene: -
V gene: TRBV7-3
CDR3 DNA: TGTGCCAGCAGCCCCGGACAGACCCGTGTCACAGATACGCAGTATTTT
CDR3 protein: CASSPGQTRVTDTQYF

CDR3 length: 17
J gene: TRBJ1-6
clone size: -
D gene: -
V gene: TRBV2
CDR3 DNA: TGTGCCAGCAGCGGGAACAGGGAGGGCTCCTATAATTCACCCCTCCACTTT
CDR3 protein: CASSGNREGSYNSPLHF

CDR3 length: 16
J gene: TRBJ1-6
clone size: -
D gene: -
V gene: TRBV19
CDR3 DNA: TGTGCCAGTAGTATGTTGGCAGAACACTATAATTCACCCCTCCACTTT
CDR3 protein: CASSMLAEHYNSPLHF

CDR3 length: 14
J gene: TRBJ1-5
clone size: -
D gene: TRBD1
V gene: TRBV7-2
CDR3 DNA: TGTGCCAGCAGCACCCGGGACAGGAATCAGCCCCAGCATTTT
CDR3 protein: CASSTRDRNQPQHF

CDR3 length: 14
J gene: TRBJ1-6
clone size: once
D gene: -
V gene: TRBV27
CDR3 DNA: TGTGCCAGCAGTTTAAGAGGTCTATGGGTACCCCTCCACTTT
CDR3 protein: CASSLRGLWVPLHF

CDR3 length: 17
J gene: TRBJ2-6
clone size: -
D gene: TRBD1
V gene: TRBV10-3
CDR3 DNA: TGTGCCATCAGGGGGACAGGGAGGGACTCTGGGGCCAACGTCCTGACTTTC
CDR3 protein: CAIRGTGRDSGANVLTF

CDR3 length: 14
J gene: TRBJ1-1
clone size: -
D gene: -
V gene: TRBV5-1
CDR3 DNA: TGCGCCAGCAGCTTGCTGTGGGGGGACACTGAAGCTTTCTTT
CDR3 protein: CASSLLWGDTEAFF

CDR3 length: 14
J gene: TRBJ2-1
clone size: -
D gene: TRBD2
V gene: TRBV6-5
CDR3 DNA: TGTGCCAGCAGTCTTAGCGGGGGGGAAAATGAGCAGTTCTTC
CDR3 protein: CASSLSGGENEQFF

CDR3 length: 14
J gene: TRBJ1-6
clone size: -
D gene: -
V gene: TRBV2
CDR3 DNA: TGTGCCAGCACCGTAGACAGGACGGATTCACCCCTCCACTTT
CDR3 protein: CASTVDRTDSPLHF

CDR3 length: 14
J gene: TRBJ1-4
clone size: -
D gene: TRBD1
V gene: TRBV6-5
CDR3 DNA: TGTGCCAGCAGTTACGTGGGACAGGCCGAAAAACTGTTTTTT
CDR3 protein: CASSYVGQAEKLFF

CDR3 length: 15
J gene: TRBJ2-3
clone size: -
D gene: -
V gene: TRBV7-9
CDR3 DNA: TGTGCCAGCAGCTTAGTCCAGGGGAGCACAGATACGCAGTATTTT
CDR3 protein: CASSLVQGSTDTQYF